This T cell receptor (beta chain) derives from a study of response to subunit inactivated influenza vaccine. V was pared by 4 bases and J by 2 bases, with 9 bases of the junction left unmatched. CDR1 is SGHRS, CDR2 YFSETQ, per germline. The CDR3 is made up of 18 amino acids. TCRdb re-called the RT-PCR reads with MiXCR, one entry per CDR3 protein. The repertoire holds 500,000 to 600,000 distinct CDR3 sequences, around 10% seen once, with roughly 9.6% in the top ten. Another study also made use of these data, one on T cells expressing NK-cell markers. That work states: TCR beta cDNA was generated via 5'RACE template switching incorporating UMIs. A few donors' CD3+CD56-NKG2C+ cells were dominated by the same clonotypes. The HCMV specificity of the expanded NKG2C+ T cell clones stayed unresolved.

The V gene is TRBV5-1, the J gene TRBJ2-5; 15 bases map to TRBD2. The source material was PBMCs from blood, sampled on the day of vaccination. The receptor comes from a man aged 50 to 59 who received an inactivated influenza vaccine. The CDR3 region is CASSPGLAGGPEQETQYF. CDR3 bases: TGCGCCAGCAGCCCCGGACTAGCGGGAGGGCCGGAACAAGAGACCCAGTACTTC.